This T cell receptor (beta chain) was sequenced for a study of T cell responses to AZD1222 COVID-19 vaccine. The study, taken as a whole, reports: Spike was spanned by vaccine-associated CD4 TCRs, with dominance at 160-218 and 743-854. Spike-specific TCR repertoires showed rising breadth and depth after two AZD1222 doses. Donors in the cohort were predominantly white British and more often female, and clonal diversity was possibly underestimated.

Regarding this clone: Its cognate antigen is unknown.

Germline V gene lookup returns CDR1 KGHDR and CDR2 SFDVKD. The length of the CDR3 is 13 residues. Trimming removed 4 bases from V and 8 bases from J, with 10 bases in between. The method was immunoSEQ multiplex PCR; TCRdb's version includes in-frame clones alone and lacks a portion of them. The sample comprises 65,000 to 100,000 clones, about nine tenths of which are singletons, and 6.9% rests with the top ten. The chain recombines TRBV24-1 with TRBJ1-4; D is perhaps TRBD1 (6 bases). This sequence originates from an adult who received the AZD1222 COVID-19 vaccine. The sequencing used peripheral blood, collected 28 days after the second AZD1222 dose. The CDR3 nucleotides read TGTGCCACCAGTGACCCAGGGGAGGAAAAACTGTTTTTT. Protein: CATSDPGEEKLFF.